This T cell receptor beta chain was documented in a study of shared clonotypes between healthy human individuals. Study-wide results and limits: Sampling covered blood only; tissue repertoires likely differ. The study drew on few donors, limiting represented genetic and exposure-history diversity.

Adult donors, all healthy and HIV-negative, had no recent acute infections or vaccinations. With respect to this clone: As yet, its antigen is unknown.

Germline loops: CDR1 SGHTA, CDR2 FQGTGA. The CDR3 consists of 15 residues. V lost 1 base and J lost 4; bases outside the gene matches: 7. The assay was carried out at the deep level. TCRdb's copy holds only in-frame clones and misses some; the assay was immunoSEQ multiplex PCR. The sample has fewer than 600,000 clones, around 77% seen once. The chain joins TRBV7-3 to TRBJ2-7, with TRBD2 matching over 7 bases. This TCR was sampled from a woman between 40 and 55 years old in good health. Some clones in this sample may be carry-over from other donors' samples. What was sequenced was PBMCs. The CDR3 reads CASSLSGGSNYEQYF. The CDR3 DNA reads TGTGCCAGCAGCTTAAGCGGCGGGAGTAATTACGAGCAGTACTTC.